The present entry profiles one T cell receptor (beta chain) with its context. What it binds is unknown. Second doses that came at about 4 or about 12 weeks were put together. This sample is drawn from a study of T cell responses to AZD1222 COVID-19 vaccine. V lost 3 bases, J lost 3 bases, and 3 bases stayed unmatched. Germline CDR1 is SGHTA and CDR2 is FQGNSA. The CDR3 is 16 residues long. Study findings and constraints: Spike regions recognized by vaccine-associated CD4 TCRs spanned the protein, led by 160-218 and 743-854. Close to half of all spike-specific TCRs reportedly target regions of the variants that are unmutated. Only a handful of AZD1222 recipients tested seropositive at baseline.

Assay: immunoSEQ multiplex PCR; the TCRdb copy retains only in-frame clones and omits some. The profile shows approximately 300,000 clones, around 93% of them singletons. The receptor was derived from an adult who received the AZD1222 COVID-19 vaccine. The chain links TRBV7-2 to TRBJ2-1; 12 bases are shared with TRBD2. The sample was peripheral blood, taken 28 days after the second AZD1222 dose. CDR3 sequence: CASSFGLAGFYNEQFF. Here the CDR3 DNA reads TGTGCCAGCAGCTTCGGACTAGCGGGATTCTACAATGAGCAGTTCTTC.